This T cell receptor beta chain was sequenced during a study of T cell responses to AZD1222 COVID-19 vaccine. As concerns this clone: Its antigen is not known. Other DNA sequences in the sample encode the same CDR3.

Regarding the study as a whole: There were repertoire samples only from the period after the peak T cell response.

The table came from immunoSEQ multiplex PCR; TCRdb's copy has only in-frame clones and leaves some out. The data show about 200,000 clones, under 95% seen once. The origin of this receptor is an adult who received the AZD1222 COVID-19 vaccine. The specimen comprised peripheral blood, sampled 28 days after the second AZD1222 dose.

The CDR3 protein is CASSYGGSPLHF. The DNA of the CDR3 is TGTGCCAGCAGTTACGGGGGCTCACCCCTCCACTTT. The rearrangement links TRBV6-2 or TRBV6-3 to TRBJ1-6, with a possible D match to TRBD1 (6 bases). V was pared by 2 bases and J by 10 bases, with 6 bases between. The germline V gene encodes CDR1 MNHEY and CDR2 SVGEGT. The CDR3 is 12 amino acids.